This T cell receptor beta chain was retrieved from a study of cytomegalovirus exposure and HLA in healthy donors. PCR used 60 Vbeta primers and 13 Jbeta primers. Some clones are missing from TCRdb's copy, which holds only in-frame ones; the method was immunoSEQ multiplex PCR. The sample includes 100,000 or so clones, around two thirds of them seen just once. J gave up 6 bases and V 4 bases, and 10 bases lay outside the gene matches. The CDR3 spans 14 residues. Germline CDR1 is SGDLS and CDR2 is YYNGEE. The TCR comes from a man younger than 40 in good health and CMV-seropositive. The chain recombines TRBV9 with TRBJ2-7; 7 nucleotides agree with TRBD2. The material sequenced was PBMCs. CDR3 DNA sequence: TGTGCCAGCAGCCCCTGGGGGGGGATAGGCGAGCAGTACTTC. Amino acid sequence: CASSPWGGIGEQYF.